This is a list of T cell receptor beta chains from one sample in a study of post-analysis software for immune sequencing data. TCRdb ran MiXCR on the PCR reads and lists one entry per CDR3 protein. This repertoire shows 250,000 to 300,000 distinct CDR3 sequences, around 34% found once; its top ten account for more than 4%. The specimen was blood. Receptors originate from a girl aged 10 to 17 with multiple sclerosis. Both conserved end residues are part of each CDR3. A D gene is named only where the DNA matches it firmly. Clone sizes are given selectively: once, few, many, or a class where the clone is expanded.

v_call	d_call	clone_size	j_call	cdr3_nt	cdr3_aa
TRBV9	NA	many	TRBJ2-3	TGTGCCAGCAGCACCGAGGGGAGCTACCCCCCGCGAAATACGCAGTATTTT	CASSTEGSYPPRNTQYF
TRBV20-1	TRBD2	NA	TRBJ2-1	TGCAGTGCTAGGAGGGCTAGCGGAACCTACAATGAGCAGTTCTTC	CSARRASGTYNEQFF
TRBV12-3/TRBV12-4	NA	once	TRBJ2-3	TGTGCCAGCAGTTTGGGCGGGATAAGGACAGATACGCAGTATTTT	CASSLGGIRTDTQYF
TRBV5-4	TRBD1	many	TRBJ1-4	TGTGCCAGCAGCTTGTGGCCAGGGGGGACTAATGAAAAACTGTTTTTT	CASSLWPGGTNEKLFF
TRBV29-1	NA	many	TRBJ2-1	TGCAGCGTTGAAAGACCGGGCTCCCCAGATGAGCAGTTCTTC	CSVERPGSPDEQFF
TRBV28	TRBD1	NA	TRBJ2-3	TGTGCCAGCAGTCCCATCGGACAGGGTTCAAATACGCAGTATTTT	CASSPIGQGSNTQYF
TRBV11-2	NA	NA	TRBJ2-7	TGTGCCAGCAGCTTCTACGGCGAGCAGTACTTC	CASSFYGEQYF
TRBV4-1	TRBD1	NA	TRBJ1-2	TGCGCCAGCAGCCAAGACGGTACAGGGGTCGCCTATGGCTACACCTTC	CASSQDGTGVAYGYTF
TRBV24-1	NA	few	TRBJ2-7	TGTGCCACCAGTGATGGATCGGCAGGGGAAGACGAGCAGTACTTC	CATSDGSAGEDEQYF
TRBV20-1	TRBD1	many	TRBJ2-1	TGCAGTGCTAGTCCGGGACAGGGGGTCAATGAGCAGTTCTTC	CSASPGQGVNEQFF
TRBV5-1	TRBD1	many	TRBJ1-2	TGCGCCAGCAGCTTTCGACAGGGGTACCTCTCCTATGGCTACACCTTC	CASSFRQGYLSYGYTF
TRBV29-1	NA	NA	TRBJ2-7	TGCAGCGTTGTCCGGGAAACCTACGAGCAGTACTTC	CSVVRETYEQYF
TRBV29-1	NA	NA	TRBJ2-1	TGCAGCGTTGAACTGGGGGCGAAAAATGAGCAGTTCTTC	CSVELGAKNEQFF
TRBV4-2	TRBD1	many	TRBJ1-4	TGTGCCAGCAGCTTCCTCGGCCGTCGAGGGACAGACATTCCTTTTAATGAAAAACTGTTTTTT	CASSFLGRRGTDIPFNEKLFF
TRBV20-1	NA	few	TRBJ1-4	TGCAGTGCTAGTGGGGGGGGCTCTCGTGAAAAACTGTTTTTT	CSASGGGSREKLFF
TRBV12-3/TRBV12-4	NA	many	TRBJ2-1	TGTGCCAGCAGTTGGTGGGGGCGGGTCGATGAGCAGTTCTTC	CASSWWGRVDEQFF
TRBV28	NA	NA	TRBJ2-5	TGTGCCAGCAGTTTGAATGGAGAGACCCAGTACTTC	CASSLNGETQYF
TRBV20-1	NA	few	TRBJ1-5	TGCAGTGCTAGAGACGGGGTTCAGCCCCAGCATTTT	CSARDGVQPQHF
TRBV6-1	NA	many	TRBJ2-1	TGTGCCAGCAGTGAGGGACAATTGAGTGAGCAGTTCTTC	CASSEGQLSEQFF
TRBV28	NA	many	TRBJ2-7	TGTGCCAGCAGAGCTACCGGGGGCTTAGGGAACTACGAGCAGTACTTC	CASRATGGLGNYEQYF
TRBV7-9	NA	many	TRBJ1-2	TGTGCCAGCAGCTTAGCAGGCCCTATCCTCTACACCTTC	CASSLAGPILYTF
TRBV29-1	NA	many	TRBJ2-5	TGCAGCGTTGTTAGATCGTACCAAGAGACCCAGTACTTC	CSVVRSYQETQYF
TRBV9	TRBD2	many	TRBJ2-1	TGTGCCAGCAGCGTAGAAGGGACTAGCGGGAGTCCAAATGAGCAGTTCTTC	CASSVEGTSGSPNEQFF
TRBV4-1	TRBD2	many	TRBJ2-5	TGCGCCAGCAGCCAGGGACTAGCGGGCCCTGGGACCCAGTACTTC	CASSQGLAGPGTQYF
TRBV20-1	TRBD1	NA	TRBJ1-5	TGCAGTGCTAGAGGGCCGGGACAGGGGGCTTATAGCAATCAGCCCCAGCATTTT	CSARGPGQGAYSNQPQHF
TRBV6-5	NA	few	TRBJ2-6	TGTGCCAGCAGTTACCTTATCGGGGCCTCCTCTGGGGCCAACGTCCGGACTTTC	CASSYLIGASSGANVRTF
TRBV7-3	NA	NA	TRBJ2-5	TGTGCCAGCAGCTTAAAGGGCGGCCTCCAGACCCAGTACTTC	CASSLKGGLQTQYF
TRBV7-9	NA	many	TRBJ2-5	TGTGCCAGCAGCTTAGTTGGCGGGACCCAGTACTTC	CASSLVGGTQYF
TRBV27	NA	many	TRBJ2-5	TGTGCCAGCAGTTTATCGGGTCCTCGAACGACCCAGTACTTC	CASSLSGPRTTQYF
TRBV7-2	NA	NA	TRBJ1-5	TGTGTCAGCAGCTTAGCCGACTTGGGCCGATGGAGCCAGCCCCAGCATTTT	CVSSLADLGRWSQPQHF
TRBV6-5	NA	many	TRBJ2-1	TGTGCCAGCAAGAAGGGGGTTGAGCAGTTCTTC	CASKKGVEQFF
TRBV12-3/TRBV12-4	TRBD1	many	TRBJ2-1	TGTGCCAGCAGTATACTAGGGGACAGAGATTACAATGAGCAGTTCTTC	CASSILGDRDYNEQFF
TRBV6-1	TRBD1	many	TRBJ2-7	TGTGCCAGCAGTGTTGTTGGGACAGGTGGTAACGAGCAGTACTTC	CASSVVGTGGNEQYF
TRBV7-9	TRBD1	many	TRBJ1-2	TGTGCCAGCAGCTTAACTAGTCGAGGAGGGACAGGGGGCTATGGCTACACCTTC	CASSLTSRGGTGGYGYTF
TRBV2	NA	few	TRBJ2-2	TGTGCCAGCGTGGGGAGATACACCGGGGAGCTGTTTTTT	CASVGRYTGELFF
TRBV7-2	TRBD1	NA	TRBJ2-5	TGTGCCAGCAGCTCAGGGGGAGTAGAGACCCAGTACTTC	CASSSGGVETQYF
TRBV6-5	TRBD1	NA	TRBJ2-7	TGTGCCGGCAGCAATTGGGGACAGCCCTACGAGCAGTACTTC	CAGSNWGQPYEQYF
TRBV11-2	NA	few	TRBJ2-7	TGTGCCAGCAGCTTAGTCCCGGGAACGGCCTACGAGCAGTACTTC	CASSLVPGTAYEQYF
TRBV9	NA	few	TRBJ2-2	TGTGCCAGCAGCGTAGAAGGGCAGACCGGGGAGCTGTTTTTT	CASSVEGQTGELFF
TRBV4-1	NA	many	TRBJ2-3	TGCGCCAGCAGCCAAGATGGGCAGCCCACAGATACGCAGTATTTT	CASSQDGQPTDTQYF
TRBV6-5	NA	NA	TRBJ1-1	TGTGCCAGCAGTGAAACAGCCGACCTCACTGAAGCTTTCTTT	CASSETADLTEAFF
TRBV3-1	TRBD1	many	TRBJ2-5	TGTGCCAGCAGCCAAGATCACAGGGGGCTCGGTGAGACCCAGTACTTC	CASSQDHRGLGETQYF
TRBV7-8	TRBD2	many	TRBJ2-1	TGTGCCAGCAGCGCCAGACTAGCGGGGACATACAATGAGCAGTTCTTC	CASSARLAGTYNEQFF
TRBV7-2	NA	once	TRBJ1-5	TGTGCCAGCAGCCAGCCCTTTCAGCCCCAGCATTTT	CASSQPFQPQHF
TRBV7-9	TRBD1	many	TRBJ1-2	TGTGCCAGCAGCCTAGGGACAGTTAACTATCAGGGCTACACCTTC	CASSLGTVNYQGYTF
TRBV5-1	NA	many	TRBJ1-1	TGCGCCAGCAGCTCCTCGGAGGCAACTGAAGCTTTCTTT	CASSSSEATEAFF
TRBV5-4	NA	once	TRBJ2-5	TGTGCCAGCAGACGAGACCAAGAGACCCAGTACTTC	CASRRDQETQYF
TRBV20-1	TRBD2	few	TRBJ2-1	TGCAGTGCAGCGGGAGTAAGCTATGAGCAGTTCTTC	CSAAGVSYEQFF
TRBV12-3/TRBV12-4	TRBD1	once	TRBJ1-5	TGTGCCAGCAGTTTCATTCCAGGGGGCGTTGGAAGCAATCAGCCCCAGCATTTT	CASSFIPGGVGSNQPQHF
TRBV6-2/TRBV6-3	TRBD2	many	TRBJ2-1	TGTGCCACGGGACTAGCGGAGCAGTTCTTC	CATGLAEQFF
TRBV5-1	NA	many	TRBJ2-1	TGCGCCAGCAGCTGGGAGAGTCACAATGAGCAGTTCTTC	CASSWESHNEQFF
TRBV28	NA	NA	TRBJ2-7	TGTGCCAGCGCGGAGGCCCGGGCATCCTACGAGCAGTACTTC	CASAEARASYEQYF
TRBV3-1	NA	NA	TRBJ1-1	TGTGCCAGCAGCCCCTTGCACAGGGCTAACACTGAAGCTTTCTTT	CASSPLHRANTEAFF
TRBV5-1	TRBD1	NA	TRBJ2-5	TGCGCCAGCAGCTTGTATGAGGGGGCCTACAATGAGCAGTACTTC	CASSLYEGAYNEQYF
TRBV9	TRBD2	many	TRBJ2-1	TGTGCCAGCAGCCCAAGGGGACTAGCGGGATTCGATGAGCAGTTCTTC	CASSPRGLAGFDEQFF
TRBV10-3	NA	many	TRBJ2-3	TGTGCCATCAGTGAGCCGGCGGGGACACGAGATACGCAGTATTTT	CAISEPAGTRDTQYF
TRBV5-1	NA	many	TRBJ1-2	TGCGCCAGCAGCACCGGGGACGGCTCGAACTATGGCTACACCTTC	CASSTGDGSNYGYTF
TRBV29-1	NA	NA	TRBJ1-3	TGCAGCGTTGATGGGATCTGGGAACACTCTGGAAACACCATATATTTT	CSVDGIWEHSGNTIYF
TRBV5-1	NA	few	TRBJ2-3	TGCGCCAGCAGCTTCGGTTCGTCGGGAGATACGCAGTATTTT	CASSFGSSGDTQYF
TRBV10-1	TRBD1	NA	TRBJ1-6	TGCGCCAGCAGTGGATCAGGGGGCAATTCACCCCTCCACTTT	CASSGSGGNSPLHF